The clone carrying this T cell receptor beta chain was counted a single time. The data derive from a study of blood T cell repertoires in COVID-19. The repertoire was sequenced with immunoSEQ multiplex PCR; TCRdb's copy has only in-frame clones and lacks some. This sample has some 58,000 clones, with 83% found just once. Germline CDR1 SGDLS, CDR2 YYNGEE. V lost 0 bases to trimming and J lost 4 bases; unmatched junction nucleotides: 5. CDR3 length: 15 residues. Enrolment of Seattle patients took place during active infection, and they were followed longitudinally. V gene TRBV9 combines with J gene TRBJ1-2; 8 bases align to TRBD1. Sequences were obtained from peripheral blood. The clonotype originates from a middle-aged man with COVID-19, enrolled during active disease. The CDR3 DNA reads TGTGCCAGCAGCGTAGATGGGACAGGACGCTATGGCTACACCTTC. Amino acid sequence: CASSVDGTGRYGYTF.